This T cell receptor (beta chain) comes out of a study of cytomegalovirus exposure and HLA in healthy donors. The PCR made use of 60 Vbeta and 13 Jbeta primers. Generated by immunoSEQ multiplex PCR, the TCRdb table keeps only in-frame clones and is missing some. The data contain fewer than 90,000 clones, roughly three quarters of them singletons. Notes on the study in general: Later analysis found that TCR beta chains associated with HLA were more clonally expanded than other, equally common chains. Associated with HLA alleles at 0.05 false discovery rate in a later analysis were around 15,000 TCR beta sequences.

With respect to this clone: The antigen is undetermined.

The V gene's germline CDR1 is SGHDN and CDR2 FVKESK. The CDR3 runs 15 residues. The ends were cut back, 0 bases at V and 6 bases at J, with 14 bases in the middle. Sequences were obtained from PBMCs. The clonotype originates from a man aged 30 to 39 in good health and CMV-seronegative. The chain links TRBV14 to TRBJ1-1; TRBD1 is a possible D gene (5 bases). In DNA form, the CDR3 reads TGTGCCAGCAGCCAAGAGGTTGGGGCGATGTCTGAAGCTTTCTTT. Translation: CASSQEVGAMSEAFF.